This T cell receptor (beta chain) appears in the sequencing data of a study of blood T cell repertoires in COVID-19. Study details: Samples representing acute and convalescent COVID-19 were sourced from the United States, Italy and Spain.

Those enrolled in Seattle joined during active infection and were followed longitudinally afterward. In the source study's methods: The authors estimated nucleated cell counts from reference gene primer amplification. Repertoires were generated with immunoSEQ multiplex PCR, while TCRdb's copy carries only in-frame clones and drops some. D and trimming come from the DNA, and the V and J calls and clone size come from that table. The data show 400,000 or so clones, approximately 91% seen once. This clone appeared once. Sequencing was carried out using peripheral blood. The sequence was collected from a woman in her thirties or forties with COVID-19, enrolled during active disease.

In DNA, the CDR3 is TGTGCCAGCAGTGAGTGGGGACAGGGTCTTCCCCTTAGCTCCTACAATGAGCAGTTCTTC. It yields the protein CASSEWGQGLPLSSYNEQFF. The J gene is TRBJ2-1, the V gene TRBV2, with 9 bases that match TRBD1. The V and J ends lost 3 bases and 0 bases, in that order; junction bases with no gene match: 15. Germline-derived CDR1 and CDR2 are SNHLY and FYNNEI. The CDR3 length is 20 residues.